This T cell receptor (beta chain) was recorded in a study of blood T cell repertoires in COVID-19. Study context: Nucleic acid was either cDNA or gDNA, and it came from T cells, B-cell-depleted T cells, or PBMCs.

This table comes from immunoSEQ multiplex PCR, and its TCRdb copy is limited to in-frame clones, with some not included. Counted here are about 150,000 clones, approximately 86% occurring once; the ten biggest clones make up approximately 0.63%. Seattle's cohort entered during active infection and was followed longitudinally. Germline loops: CDR1 KGHSH, CDR2 LQKENI. Between the trimmed V and J ends, which lost 3 bases and 0 bases, there was a span of 12 bases. The CDR3 totals 15 residues. V gene TRBV18 combines with J gene TRBJ2-7, with TRBD2 as a possible D gene (5 bases). The receptor's source is a man aged 60-69 years with COVID-19, enrolled during active disease. Specimen: peripheral blood. This CDR3 reads CASSPPRASSYEQYF. CDR3 nucleotide sequence: TGTGCCAGCTCACCGCCGAGGGCCAGCTCCTACGAGCAGTACTTC.